What follows are 23 T cell receptor beta chains derived from one specimen sequenced in a study of cytomegalovirus exposure and HLA in healthy donors. Use of 60 Vbeta and 13 Jbeta primers characterized the PCR. Clones were read by immunoSEQ multiplex PCR, and TCRdb kept only the in-frame ones, dropping some. Among around 200,000 clones, around 75% were seen once, and the ten largest hold less than 7%. Material: PBMCs. Source of these receptors: a man aged 35 to 55 in good health and CMV-seropositive.

The chain joins TRBV13 to TRBJ1-1; 7 bases fit TRBD1. V lost 5 bases, J lost 4 bases, and 4 bases stayed unmatched. Germline V gives CDR1 PRHDT, CDR2 FYEKMQ (reference sequence). The length of the CDR3 is 13 residues. CDR3 nucleotide sequence: TGTGCCAGCAGCCCTCCAGGGGGCACTGAAGCTTTCTTT. This sequence encodes CASSPPGGTEAFF.

In this sample, this clone turned up a few times. The V call is TRBV5-1, the J call TRBJ2-7; D is undetermined. There are 13 residues in the CDR3. Per germline, CDR1 SGHRS and CDR2 YFSETQ. V was pared by 2 bases and J by 3 bases, with 9 bases between. CDR3: CASSLYSNYEQYF. Written as DNA, the CDR3 is TGCGCCAGCAGCTTATACAGTAACTACGAGCAGTACTTC.

The chain has TRBV2 and TRBJ1-5; 7 bases align to TRBD1. The J segment lost 3 bases and the V segment lost 3 bases, leaving 5 bases of the junction unmatched. Germline V lookup: CDR1 SNHLY, CDR2 FYNNEI. The CDR3 is 15 residues long. The CDR3 bases are TGTGCCAGCAGTGACGCCGGGACAGTCAATCAGCCCCAGCATTTT. Translation gives CASSDAGTVNQPQHF.

The rearrangement joins TRBV7-2 to TRBJ2-7, with 12 nucleotides matching TRBD2. Germline assignment: CDR1 SGHTA and CDR2 FQGNSA. This CDR3 has 15 amino acids. J gave up 4 bases and V 5 bases, and 6 bases lay outside the gene matches. The DNA for the CDR3 is TGTGCCAGCAGCCTACGGACTAGCGGGGTATACGAGCAGTACTTC. Its protein product is CASSLRTSGVYEQYF.

The chain employs TRBV21-1 and TRBJ1-2; TRBD1 was called by the table and not checked on the DNA. TRBV21-1 is noted as a pseudogene. The CDR3 consists of 14 residues. Here the CDR3 DNA reads TGTGCCAGCAGCATTGGGGCTGCGCTACTCGGCTACACCTTC. Amino acids: CASSIGAALLGYTF.

The gene calls are TRBV27 and TRBJ2-5; 9 nucleotides align to TRBD1. With 5 bases clipped from V and 4 bases from J, the junction kept 11 bases outside the gene matches. The length of the CDR3 is 16 residues. In germline, CDR1 is MNHEY, CDR2 SMNVEV (reference sequence). CDR3 DNA: TGTGCCAGCAGTCGTTACAGGGGGCTCCAGGGAGAGACCCAGTACTTC. This encodes CASSRYRGLQGETQYF.

This clone was seen a single time. The CDR3: CASGRGGGNEQYF. DNA for the CDR3: TGTGCCAGCGGCCGCGGGGGGGGAAACGAGCAGTACTTC. This chain links TRBV6-1 with TRBJ2-7; TRBD2 aligns across 9 bases. V lost 8 bases and J lost 5; bases outside the gene matches: 7. This CDR3 is 13 amino acids long. Germline V gene lookup returns CDR1 MNHNS and CDR2 SASEGT.

This clone was counted a single time. V gene TRBV6-1 combines with J gene TRBJ2-7; D possibly corresponds to TRBD1 (5 bases). CDR3 length: 14 residues. The V gene lost 2 bases and the J gene lost 3 bases, with 11 bases spanning the gap. Germline assignment: CDR1 MNHNS and CDR2 SASEGT. CDR3 loop: CASSERGRDYEQYF. DNA for the CDR3: TGTGCCAGCAGTGAAAGGGGCAGGGACTACGAGCAGTACTTC.

The V gene is TRBV19, the J gene TRBJ2-2; the match to TRBD1 covers 9 bases. The V and J ends lost 8 bases and 0 bases, in that order; junction bases with no gene match: 7. The CDR3 totals 16 residues. Germline lookup yields CDR1 LNHDA and CDR2 SQIVND (reference sequence). In nucleotides, the CDR3 is TGTGCCAGTCGCGACAGGGGGAGGGCGAACACCGGGGAGCTGTTTTTT. Its translation: CASRDRGRANTGELFF.

V gene TRBV6-5 combines with J gene TRBJ1-5; the D gene is possibly TRBD1 (5 bases). This CDR3 is built from 16 residues. Germline V lookup: CDR1 MNHEY, CDR2 SVGAGI. V was pared by 3 bases and J by 0 bases, with 12 bases between. DNA for the CDR3: TGTGCCAGCAGTTATTTTCCAACAGGTAGCAATCAGCCCCAGCATTTT. Encoded protein: CASSYFPTGSNQPQHF.

J is TRBJ1-1 and V is TRBV5-1; TRBD1 matches 9 bases. V lost 4 bases, J lost 4 bases, and 8 bases stayed unmatched. CDR1 and CDR2 from the germline V gene are SGHRS and YFSETQ. This CDR3 spans 15 amino acids. Written as DNA, the CDR3 is TGCGCCAGCAGCGCAGGGACAGGGTGGACCACTGAAGCTTTCTTT. Its translation is CASSAGTGWTTEAFF.

The rearrangement joins TRBV18 to TRBJ1-1; D remains unclear. The CDR3 loop spans 14 amino acids. V was pared by 3 bases and J by 3 bases, with 11 bases between. Germline lookup yields CDR1 KGHSH and CDR2 LQKENI. Written as DNA, the CDR3 is TGTGCCAGCTCACCTACACGGGGTGACACTGAAGCTTTCTTT. Its translation: CASSPTRGDTEAFF. Filled out from reference TRBV18 and TRBJ1-1, the complete variable domain reads NAGVMQNPRHLVRRRGQEARLRCSPMKGHSHVYWYRQLPEEGLKFMVYLQKENIIDESGMPKERFSAEFPKEGPSILRIQQVVRGDSAAYFCASSPTRGDTEAFFGQGTRLTVV.

This chain connects TRBV6-6 to TRBJ1-4; 7 bases align to TRBD1. Losses at the gene ends were 6 bases for V and 0 bases for J; bases not matched to a gene: 4. The CDR3 loop spans 15 amino acids. Germline V gives CDR1 MNHNY, CDR2 SVGAGI (reference sequence). DNA of the CDR3: TGTGCCAGCAGACGACAGGGTGCAACTAATGAAAAACTGTTTTTT. Translating gives CASRRQGATNEKLFF.

V and J are TRBV2 and TRBJ2-5; D may be TRBD2 (5 bases). This CDR3 is 15 amino acids long. V shed 1 base and J shed 1 base, with 10 bases lying between them. CDR1 and CDR2 from the germline V gene are SNHLY and FYNNEI. This CDR3 reads CASSEVRGAQETQYF. The CDR3 coding sequence is TGTGCCAGCAGTGAAGTTCGGGGTGCCCAAGAGACCCAGTACTTC.

This chain links TRBV5-6 with TRBJ2-4, with D possibly matching TRBD2 (6 bases). The V gene lost 4 bases and the J gene lost 0 bases, with 11 bases spanning the gap. The length of the CDR3 is 15 residues. Looked up from germline, CDR1 is SGHDT and CDR2 is YYEEEE. The CDR3 reads CASSPGTVAKNIQYF. For the CDR3, the DNA is TGTGCCAGCAGCCCCGGGACTGTAGCCAAAAACATTCAGTACTTC.

The chain recombines TRBV5-8 with TRBJ2-1, with 8 bases that match TRBD2. The CDR3 runs 15 residues. J gave up 0 bases and V 4 bases, and 3 bases lay outside the gene matches. Germline V CDR1 and CDR2: SGHTS, YDEGEE. The CDR3 region has the DNA TGTGCCAGCAGCCAGCGGGGGAGCTCCTACAATGAGCAGTTCTTC. Translation: CASSQRGSSYNEQFF.

This chain connects TRBV2 to TRBJ1-1, with TRBD1 matching over 7 bases. The CDR3 contains 12 residues. Germline CDR1 and CDR2: SNHLY and FYNNEI. Trimming removed 6 bases from V and 10 bases from J; junction bases left unmatched: 8. This CDR3 is CASRGGRIGAFF. The CDR3 DNA sequence: TGTGCCAGCAGAGGGGGCAGGATTGGAGCTTTCTTT.

The rearrangement joins TRBV7-2 to TRBJ1-6; D unclear. The CDR3 spans 12 residues. Germline V gene sequence: CDR1 SGHTA, CDR2 FQGNSA. Trimming cost V 2 bases and J 10 bases, with 6 bases left between them. CDR3: CASSLLDSPLHF. In DNA, the CDR3 is TGTGCCAGCAGCTTACTAGACTCACCCCTCCACTTT.

This clone was seen just once. The chain carries TRBV4-3 and TRBJ1-2; the D is unclear. Germline CDR1 and CDR2: LGHNA and YSLEER. The CDR3 is made up of 14 amino acids. Trimming pared 0 bases from V and 3 bases from J, leaving 8 bases between. The CDR3 DNA reads TGCGCCAGCAGCCAAGATCTCGGGTACTATGGCTACACCTTC. It encodes CASSQDLGYYGYTF.

This rearrangement joins TRBV6-5 to TRBJ2-1; 7 bases line up with TRBD2. The CDR3 has 15 amino acids. The trim removed 5 bases at V and 9 bases at J, leaving 13 bases unmatched. Germline V gene data show CDR1 as MNHEY and CDR2 as SVGAGI. This chain's CDR3 is CASSRIAGTFGEQFF. The CDR3 DNA reads TGTGCCAGCAGTAGAATAGCGGGCACCTTCGGTGAGCAGTTCTTC.

V usage is TRBV11-2 and J usage is TRBJ2-4; possibly TRBD1 for D (5 bases). The CDR3 has 12 residues. The V end lost 5 bases, the J end lost 8 bases, and 10 bases lay between the germline ends. Germline V CDR1 and CDR2: SGHAT, FQNNGV. CDR3 loop: CASSTRVDIQYF. The CDR3, as DNA: TGTGCCAGCAGCACCAGGGTTGACATTCAGTACTTC. Drawing the rest from reference TRBV11-2 and TRBJ2-4, the complete variable domain is EAGVAQSPRYKIIEKRQSVAFWCNPISGHATLYWYQQILGQGPKLLIQFQNNGVVDDSQLPKDRFSAERLKGVDSTLKIQPAKLEDSAVYLCASSTRVDIQYFGAGTRLSVL.

CDR3 in DNA: TGTGCCAGCAGCTTAGTAGGAGGATCCACCGGGGAGCTGTTTTTT. Protein product: CASSLVGGSTGELFF. The chain has TRBV7-2 and TRBJ2-2; TRBD2 is a possible D gene (5 bases). CDR1 is SGHTA, CDR2 FQGNSA, per germline. Trimming took off 1 base at V and 4 bases at J, with 10 bases between the two ends. The CDR3 contains 15 residues. The variable domain in full, with the rest retrieved from reference TRBV7-2 and TRBJ2-2, is GAGVSQSPSNKVTEKGKDVELRCDPISGHTALYWYRQSLGQGLEFLIYFQGNSAPDKSGLPSDRFSAERTGGSVSTLTIQRTQQEDSAVYLCASSLVGGSTGELFFGEGSRLTVL.

The rearrangement uses TRBV4-2 and TRBJ1-3, with D unresolved. V was pared by 0 bases and J by 2 bases, with 8 bases between. Germline assignment: CDR1 LGHNA and CDR2 YNFKEQ. The CDR3 covers 15 residues. CDR3 region: CASSQETGAGNTIYF. CDR3 in DNA: TGTGCCAGCAGCCAAGAAACGGGAGCTGGAAACACCATATATTTT.